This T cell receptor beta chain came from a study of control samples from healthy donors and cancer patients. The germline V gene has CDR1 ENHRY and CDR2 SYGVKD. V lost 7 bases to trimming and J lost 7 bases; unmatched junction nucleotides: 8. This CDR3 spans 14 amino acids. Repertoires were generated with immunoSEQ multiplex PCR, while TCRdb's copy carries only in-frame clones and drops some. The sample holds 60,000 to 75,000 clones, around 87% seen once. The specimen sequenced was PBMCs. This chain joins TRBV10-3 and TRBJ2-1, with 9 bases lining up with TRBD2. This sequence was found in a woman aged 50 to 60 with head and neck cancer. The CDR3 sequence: CAIKFLAGFNEQFF. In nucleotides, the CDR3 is TGTGCCATCAAGTTCCTAGCGGGGTTTAATGAGCAGTTCTTC.